This entry describes one TCR beta chain. Study processing details: Cell counts per sample came from amplifying reference gene primers. Sequencing was performed with immunoSEQ multiplex PCR; in TCRdb, only in-frame clones are kept and a portion is missing. D and trimming come from the DNA, and the V and J calls and clone size come from that table. The sample yields over 90,000 clones, over 75% seen once. The data originate from a study of blood T cell repertoires in COVID-19. V lost 4 bases and J 0 bases, leaving 7 bases between the germline ends. This CDR3 contains 15 residues. CDR1 MDHEN and CDR2 SYDVKM come from the germline V gene.

Sequencing was done on a sample of peripheral blood. The TCR originated in an older man with active or convalescent COVID-19. The rearrangement joins TRBV28 to TRBJ1-6; D not certain. DNA of the CDR3: TGTGCCAGCAGTTCACAGAGCTCCTATAATTCACCCCTCCACTTT. Its translation: CASSSQSSYNSPLHF.